These 21 T cell receptor beta chains were sequenced from one sample in a study of cytomegalovirus exposure and HLA in healthy donors. Clones were read by immunoSEQ multiplex PCR, and TCRdb kept only the in-frame ones, dropping some. The sample has around 60,000 clones; 94% are singletons. Material for sequencing was PBMCs. These receptors were obtained from a man aged 18 to 29 in good health and CMV-seropositive.

This chain uses TRBV5-1 with TRBJ2-1, with D possibly matching TRBD2 (6 bases). V lost 4 bases to trimming and J lost 5 bases, with 22 bases between them. The CDR3 length is 17 residues. Germline loops: CDR1 SGHRS, CDR2 YFSETQ. Here the CDR3 reads CASSPRIVAGPDNEQFF. The CDR3 DNA is TGCGCCAGCAGCCCCCGAATTGTGGCGGGGCCCGACAATGAGCAGTTCTTC.

J is TRBJ2-3 and V is TRBV6-5; TRBD2 aligns across 13 bases. This CDR3 contains 15 residues. Germline V gene lookup returns CDR1 MNHEY and CDR2 SVGAGI. V gave up 6 bases and J gave up 4 bases; unmatched junction bases: 4. In DNA form, the CDR3 reads TGTGCCAGCAGCCCGGGACTAGCGGGGTCAGATACGCAGTATTTT. This codes for CASSPGLAGSDTQYF.

The chain carries TRBV11-1 and TRBJ2-5; 16 bases line up with TRBD2. Germline V CDR1 and CDR2: SGHAT, FQDESV (reference sequence). V shed 2 bases and J 4 bases; nucleotides not matched to a gene: 10. This CDR3 has 19 amino acids. The CDR3 DNA follows: TGTGCCAGCAGCTTAACGACCGGGACTAGCGGGGGGGCTCCAGAGACCCAGTACTTC. Its translation is CASSLTTGTSGGAPETQYF.

This chain joins TRBV28 and TRBJ2-5; 8 nucleotides agree with TRBD2. This CDR3 is 13 amino acids long. V lost 5 bases, J lost 5 bases, and 4 bases stayed unmatched. In germline, CDR1 is MDHEN, CDR2 SYDVKM. CDR3 sequence: CASSPTSVETQYF. The CDR3 bases are TGTGCCAGCAGTCCGACTAGCGTTGAGACCCAGTACTTC.

CDR3 bases: TGTGCCAGCCAGTACACGACCGCCGAAACAGGTCACTCCTACGAGCAGTACTTC. As protein: CASQYTTAETGHSYEQYF. The chain is built from TRBV9 and TRBJ2-7, with D perhaps TRBD1 (5 bases). The CDR3 runs to 18 residues. Germline CDR1 is SGDLS and CDR2 is YYNGEE. Trimming removed 7 bases at V and 0 bases at J, with 26 bases between.

The chain carries TRBV7-8 and TRBJ2-4; the D gene is possibly TRBD1 (6 bases). Germline-derived CDR1 and CDR2 are SGHVS and FQNEAQ. This CDR3 comprises 12 residues. Trimming stripped 1 base from V and 13 bases from J, with 11 bases between. The CDR3 region is CASSLGDNKQYF. CDR3 bases: TGTGCCAGCAGCTTAGGGGACAACAAACAGTACTTC.

Here the CDR3 DNA reads TGTGCCAGCAGTTTGGCTCACCCAGATACGCAGTATTTT. This codes for CASSLAHPDTQYF. The chain employs TRBV11-3 and TRBJ2-3; no reliable D call. V was shortened by 6 bases and J by 4 bases, with 11 bases between the two germline ends. The CDR3 consists of 13 residues. CDR1 is SGHNT and CDR2 is YENEEA in the germline V gene.

A single count supports this clone. The chain recombines TRBV19 with TRBJ1-1, with D unclear. CDR3 size: 17 residues. V gave up 4 bases and J gave up 1 base, with 19 bases separating them. Germline loops: CDR1 LNHDA, CDR2 SQIVND (reference sequence). The CDR3 nucleotides are TGTGCCAGTAGTAAGCGCGGAGGGAGTCTGCAGAACACTGAAGCTTTCTTT. Translated, it gives CASSKRGGSLQNTEAFF. Variable domain in full (rest from reference TRBV19 and TRBJ1-1): DGGITQSPKYLFRKEGQNVTLSCEQNLNHDAMYWYRQDPGQGLRLIYYSQIVNDFQKGDIAEGYSVSREKKESFPLTVTSAQKNPTAFYLCASSKRGGSLQNTEAFFGQGTRLTVV.

The chain employs TRBV5-1 and TRBJ1-1; D is possibly TRBD1 (6 bases). Per the germline V gene, CDR1 is SGHRS and CDR2 is YFSETQ. The V and J ends lost 1 base and 3 bases respectively, with 7 bases between them. The CDR3 totals 13 residues. CDR3 in amino acids: CASSLKGDTEAFF. For the CDR3, the DNA is TGCGCCAGCAGCTTGAAGGGGGACACTGAAGCTTTCTTT.

This chain uses TRBV7-8 with TRBJ2-1, with 12 bases fitting TRBD2. This CDR3 is 14 amino acids long. Trimming took 2 bases from V and 9 from J; bases not matched to a gene: 2. Germline values: CDR1 SGHVS, CDR2 FQNEAQ. The CDR3 DNA is TGTGCCAGCAGCTTACGACTAGCGGGAGTTGAGCAGTTCTTC. It codes for CASSLRLAGVEQFF.

The genes are TRBV27 and TRBJ2-2; no reliable D call. The ends were cut back, 3 bases at V and 7 bases at J, with 9 bases in the middle. Germline CDR1 is MNHEY and CDR2 is SMNVEV (reference sequence). This CDR3 contains 13 residues. The CDR3 coding sequence is TGTGCCAGCAGTTTTTTGAACGGCGGGGAGCTGTTTTTT. The encoded protein is CASSFLNGGELFF.

The chain is built from TRBV7-8 and TRBJ2-6, with 12 bases fitting TRBD2. The CDR3 covers 19 residues. The trim removed 5 bases at V and 4 bases at J, leaving 12 bases unmatched. Germline values: CDR1 SGHVS, CDR2 FQNEAQ. The CDR3 reads CASSTRSTSGRSGANVLTF. The DNA for the CDR3 is TGTGCCAGCAGCACCCGATCGACTAGCGGGAGATCCGGGGCCAACGTCCTGACTTTC.

The chain carries TRBV19 and TRBJ1-6; D perhaps matches TRBD1 (5 bases). Trimming cost V 7 bases and J 6 bases, with 16 bases left between them. The CDR3 spans 15 residues. From germline, CDR1 is LNHDA and CDR2 SQIVND (reference sequence). DNA for the CDR3: TGTGCCAGTACTTCCTCCGGGACTATTAATTCACCCCTCCACTTT. This sequence encodes CASTSSGTINSPLHF.

The gene calls are TRBV29-1 and TRBJ1-2; possibly TRBD1 for D (6 bases). V lost 4 bases and J 0 bases, leaving 12 bases between the germline ends. CDR1 and CDR2 from the germline V gene are SQVTM and ANQGSEA. This CDR3 has 14 residues. The CDR3 DNA sequence: TGCAGCGTTGGACAGGCTAACGCTAACTATGGCTACACCTTC. Its translation: CSVGQANANYGYTF. The entire variable domain, with the rest obtained from reference TRBV29-1 and TRBJ1-2, is as follows: SAVISQKPSRDICQRGTSLTIQCQVDSQVTMMFWYRQQPGQSLTLIATANQGSEATYESGFVIDKFPISRPNLTFSTLTVSNMSPEDSSIYLCSVGQANANYGYTFGSGTRLTVV.

This chain uses TRBV30 with TRBJ1-1; 8 nucleotides align to TRBD1. The junction had 13 bases not matched to a gene; V was cut back by 2 bases and J by 5 bases. Germline V gives CDR1 GTSNPN, CDR2 SVGIG (reference sequence). The CDR3 extends over 16 amino acids. For the CDR3, the DNA is TGTGCCTGGAGTCCCGGACAGGGTTCTACGAGGACTGAAGCTTTCTTT. It codes for CAWSPGQGSTRTEAFF.

The chain has TRBV28 and TRBJ1-4; possible D gene TRBD1, 6 bases. V was cut by 7 bases and J by 0 bases, with 9 bases left in between. Looked up from germline, CDR1 is MDHEN and CDR2 is SYDVKM. CDR3 size: 14 residues. The CDR3 loop reads CASIQGTTNEKLFF. The CDR3 DNA is TGTGCCAGCATTCAGGGGACAACTAATGAAAAACTGTTTTTT.

This clone was detected once. The chain uses TRBV28 and TRBJ2-3, with 8 bases identical to TRBD2. The CDR3 is made up of 16 amino acids. Germline lookup yields CDR1 MDHEN and CDR2 SYDVKM. J gave up 1 base and V 4 bases, and 7 bases lay outside the gene matches. The CDR3 nucleotides read TGTGCCAGCAGTTGGAGGACCGGGGGGGGCACAGATACGCAGTATTTT. Translating gives CASSWRTGGGTDTQYF.

The J gene is TRBJ1-1, the V gene TRBV6-5, with TRBD1 as a possible D gene (5 bases). The CDR3 runs to 14 residues. Trimming cost V 4 bases and J 1 base, with 10 bases left between them. Per germline, CDR1 MNHEY and CDR2 SVGAGI. The CDR3 nucleotides read TGTGCCAGCAGTTTTGACAGAGCGAACACTGAAGCTTTCTTT. This sequence encodes CASSFDRANTEAFF.

The chain recombines TRBV4-3 with TRBJ2-1; a weak D match, TRBD2 (5 bases). The V gene's germline CDR1 is LGHNA and CDR2 YSLEER. This CDR3 contains 15 residues. Trimming stripped 6 bases from V and 1 base from J, with 13 bases between. Written as DNA, the CDR3 is TGCGCCAGCAGTCTTACTCCGGGATCCTACAATGAGCAGTTCTTC. Protein sequence: CASSLTPGSYNEQFF.

V gene TRBV2 combines with J gene TRBJ2-7; 7 bases map to TRBD2. The CDR3 loop spans 14 amino acids. The V gene's germline CDR1 is SNHLY and CDR2 FYNNEI. The V and J ends lost 8 bases and 0 bases, in that order; junction bases with no gene match: 7. CDR3 amino acids: CASVSGAPSYEQYF. The CDR3 nucleotides are TGTGCCAGCGTGAGCGGGGCGCCCTCCTACGAGCAGTACTTC.

This rearrangement joins TRBV19 to TRBJ2-1; D unresolved. The germline V gene encodes CDR1 LNHDA and CDR2 SQIVND (reference sequence). The CDR3 spans 15 residues. Between the trimmed V and J ends, which lost 4 bases and 0 bases, there was a span of 10 bases. The CDR3 loop is CASSKFWSSYNEQFF. Written as DNA, the CDR3 is TGTGCCAGTAGTAAGTTCTGGAGCTCCTACAATGAGCAGTTCTTC.